The 26 T cell receptor beta chains below come from one sample, sequenced in a study of blood T cell repertoires in COVID-19. Clones were sequenced by immunoSEQ multiplex PCR, and TCRdb holds only the in-frame ones, with some missing. The table shows 140,000 to 150,000 clones, with around four fifths occurring only once. Sequencing used PBMCs or T cells enriched from blood (not recorded which). The receptors stem from a woman aged 45-59 years who had recovered from COVID-19.

The chain has TRBV28 and TRBJ1-2; D not resolved. The CDR3 length is 14 residues. Trimming removed 1 base from V and 0 bases from J, with 6 bases in between. CDR1 is MDHEN and CDR2 is SYDVKM in the germline V gene. The CDR3 DNA sequence: TGTGCCAGCAGTTTATTGACTTCTAACTATGGCTACACCTTC. It specifies CASSLLTSNYGYTF.

This rearrangement joins TRBV5-8 to TRBJ1-1, with 8 bases identical to TRBD1. The CDR3 has 16 residues. Germline-derived CDR1 and CDR2 are SGHTS and YDEGEE. The V segment lost 0 bases and the J segment 3 bases; nucleotides outside the gene matches: 7. The CDR3 nucleotides are TGTGCCAGCAGCTTGGGGACAGGGCTTTACGACACTGAAGCTTTCTTT. This gives the protein CASSLGTGLYDTEAFF.

The V and J genes are TRBV6-5 and TRBJ2-3, with 8 bases lining up with TRBD1. V lost 6 bases to trimming and J lost 0 bases; unmatched junction nucleotides: 5. The CDR3 runs to 15 residues. Germline loops: CDR1 MNHEY, CDR2 SVGAGI. CDR3 nucleotides: TGTGCCAGCAGAAGACAGGGGTCTAGCACAGATACGCAGTATTTT. It codes for CASRRQGSSTDTQYF.

This clone was observed once. J is TRBJ1-1 and V is TRBV6-5; D may be TRBD1 (6 bases). With 5 bases removed from V and 1 base from J, the gap between germline ends came to 8 bases. Germline assignment: CDR1 MNHEY and CDR2 SVGAGI. CDR3 length: 13 amino acids. CDR3 nucleotides: TGTGCCAGCAGTCAGGGACAGAACACTGAAGCTTTCTTT. Protein: CASSQGQNTEAFF.

The chain employs TRBV30 and TRBJ2-7; 9 bases are a match to TRBD2. Per the germline V gene, CDR1 is GTSNPN and CDR2 is SVGIG (reference sequence). The CDR3 is made up of 16 amino acids. The J segment lost 2 bases and the V segment lost 0 bases, leaving 8 bases of the junction unmatched. The CDR3 coding sequence is TGTGCCTGGAGTGTACCCGGGACTAGCCGAACCTACGAGCAGTACTTC. It is translated as CAWSVPGTSRTYEQYF.

The chain combines TRBV6-5 with TRBJ2-7; 9 nucleotides agree with TRBD2. The germline gives CDR1 MNHEY, CDR2 SVGAGI. The CDR3 is 15 residues long. The trim removed 5 bases at V and 0 bases at J, leaving 5 bases unmatched. The CDR3 nucleotides are TGTGCCAGCAGTACCCCTAGCGGGGCCTCCTACGAGCAGTACTTC. Its translation: CASSTPSGASYEQYF.

A single count supports this clone. The chain recombines TRBV2 with TRBJ1-5; D might be TRBD1 (5 bases). Germline V gene sequence: CDR1 SNHLY, CDR2 FYNNEI. Trimming took off 3 bases at V and 2 bases at J, with 11 bases between the two ends. This CDR3 has 15 amino acids. This CDR3 reads CASSEGRGGNQPQHF. CDR3 coding DNA: TGTGCCAGCAGTGAGGGGAGGGGTGGCAATCAGCCCCAGCATTTT.

The rearrangement links TRBV4-2 to TRBJ1-5; TRBD1 aligns across 9 bases. The J segment lost 6 bases and the V segment lost 4 bases, leaving 10 bases of the junction unmatched. CDR1 and CDR2 from the germline V gene are LGHNA and YNFKEQ. The CDR3 consists of 16 residues. CDR3 residues: CASSPETGQGGQPQHF. Written as DNA, the CDR3 is TGTGCCAGCAGCCCAGAGACGGGACAGGGTGGTCAGCCCCAGCATTTT.

This clone has only one observation. At one end the junction does not follow the germline gene, possibly because of a read error. The rearrangement uses TRBV30 and TRBJ1-2, with TRBD1 identical over 8 bases. In germline, CDR1 is GTSNPN, CDR2 SVGIG (reference sequence). The CDR3 length is 12 residues. CDR3 residues: CAWSDRGHGYTF. CDR3 in DNA: TGTGCTTGGAGCGACAGGGGCCATGGCTACACCTTC.

The chain recombines TRBV9 with TRBJ1-1; D remains ambiguous. This CDR3 spans 16 amino acids. CDR1 SGDLS and CDR2 YYNGEE come from the germline V gene. Trimming took off 0 bases at V and 4 bases at J, with 16 bases between the two ends. The DNA of the CDR3 is TGTGCCAGCAGCGTAGCTTACGGCGGCTTGGGCACTGAAGCTTTCTTT. This sequence encodes CASSVAYGGLGTEAFF.

The rearrangement links TRBV30 to TRBJ1-1, with D possibly TRBD1 on 6 matching bases. V was trimmed by 4 bases and J by 4 bases, leaving 19 bases between them. This CDR3 is 15 amino acids long. In germline, CDR1 is GTSNPN, CDR2 SVGIG (reference sequence). The chain's CDR3 is CAWTASWGGRTEAFF. CDR3 nucleotide sequence: TGTGCCTGGACGGCCAGCTGGGGGGGGCGCACTGAAGCTTTCTTT.

V is TRBV11-1 and J is TRBJ1-1; D is uncertain. V was trimmed by 5 bases and J by 6 bases, leaving 19 bases between them. Germline assignment: CDR1 SGHAT and CDR2 FQDESV (reference sequence). CDR3 length: 15 residues. The CDR3 loop reads CASSQVKGGIAEAFF. In DNA, the CDR3 is TGTGCCAGCAGCCAGGTCAAGGGAGGGATCGCTGAAGCTTTCTTT. The full variable domain, in which reference TRBV11-1 and TRBJ1-1 provide the parts outside the CDR3, is EAEVAQSPRYKITEKSQAVAFWCDPISGHATLYWYRQILGQGPELLVQFQDESVVDDSQLPKDRFSAERLKGVDSTLKIQPAELGDSAMYLCASSQVKGGIAEAFFGQGTRLTVV.

The rearrangement links TRBV18 to TRBJ2-3; 10 bases are a match to TRBD2. The CDR3 is 17 amino acids. J was trimmed by 5 bases and V by 2 bases; bases with no gene match: 10. Germline assignment: CDR1 KGHSH and CDR2 LQKENI. The CDR3 DNA follows: TGTGCCAGCTCACCAGCAATAACTAGCGGGGACGGAGATACGCAGTATTTT. Encoded protein: CASSPAITSGDGDTQYF.

The chain recombines TRBV29-1 with TRBJ2-2; 7 bases align to TRBD1. CDR1 and CDR2 from the germline V gene are SQVTM and ANQGSEA. The CDR3 totals 12 residues. Germline trimming cut 7 bases from V and 6 bases from J; bases unmatched to any gene: 5. In DNA form, the CDR3 reads TGCAGCGGAACAGGGGCTTCCGGGGAGCTGTTTTTT. This encodes CSGTGASGELFF.

The rearrangement joins TRBV10-3 to TRBJ1-4; no clear D gene. The CDR3 is made up of 16 amino acids. Trimming took 3 bases from V and 0 from J, leaving 11 bases between them. Per the germline V gene, CDR1 is ENHRY and CDR2 is SYGVKD. DNA for the CDR3: TGTGCCATCAGTGAAATCCCCACTACAACTAATGAAAAACTGTTTTTT. This encodes CAISEIPTTTNEKLFF.

The table lists this clone with a few counts. The rearrangement joins TRBV5-1 to TRBJ1-1; 8 bases align to TRBD1. There are 14 residues in the CDR3. Trimming at V came to 3 bases and at J to 5 bases, leaving 6 bases not matched to a gene. Germline V gene sequence: CDR1 SGHRS, CDR2 YFSETQ. CDR3 nucleotide sequence: TGCGCCAGCAGCTCCGGACAGGGAAATACTGAAGCTTTCTTT. Its translation: CASSSGQGNTEAFF.

This clone has a count of ten or more. V is TRBV18 and J is TRBJ2-7, with no clear D. CDR1 KGHSH and CDR2 LQKENI come from the germline V gene. The CDR3 is 14 amino acids. Between the trimmed V and J ends, which lost 3 bases and 3 bases, there was a span of 12 bases. The chain's CDR3 is CASSPSGFIYEQYF. CDR3 coding DNA: TGTGCCAGCTCACCGTCCGGGTTCATCTACGAGCAGTACTTC.

The rearrangement joins TRBV6-5 to TRBJ1-5; D remains ambiguous. Trimming pared 6 bases from V and 2 bases from J, leaving 14 bases between. The length of the CDR3 is 15 residues. Per germline, CDR1 MNHEY and CDR2 SVGAGI. The CDR3 spells CASSRVFPGNQPQHF. The DNA for the CDR3 is TGTGCCAGCAGCCGAGTTTTCCCGGGCAATCAGCCCCAGCATTTT.

The chain uses TRBV28 and TRBJ1-4; possible D gene TRBD1, 6 bases. The V gene's germline CDR1 is MDHEN and CDR2 SYDVKM. The CDR3 extends over 13 amino acids. V lost 11 bases, J lost 5 bases, and 15 bases lay in between. The CDR3, as DNA: TGTGCCCTCGGGGGGGCACTAAATGAAAAACTGTTTTTT. As protein: CALGGALNEKLFF.

The chain couples TRBV7-2 to TRBJ2-1; maybe TRBD1 (7 bases). Germline loops: CDR1 SGHTA, CDR2 FQGNSA. Between the trimmed V and J ends, which lost 8 bases and 12 bases, there was a span of 26 bases. The CDR3 totals 15 residues. Here the CDR3 DNA reads TGTGCCAGCTCAAGGGGGGACAGTAGAGTACTGCGGCAGTTCTTC. Protein product: CASSRGDSRVLRQFF.

The V and J genes are TRBV3-1 (or the pseudogene TRBV3-2) and TRBJ1-2, with TRBD1 matching 7 bases. This CDR3 has 16 residues. CDR1 is LGHDT, CDR2 YNNKEL, per germline (reference sequence). The ends lost 4 bases at V and 5 bases at J; junction bases unmatched: 13. The CDR3 nucleotides read TGTGCCAGCAGCCTCGGGACAGACAGAGGGGGGTATGGCTACACCTTC. This codes for CASSLGTDRGGYGYTF.

The chain couples TRBV18 to TRBJ2-1; tentatively, D is TRBD1 (5 bases). The CDR3 runs to 16 residues. The germline V gene has CDR1 KGHSH and CDR2 LQKENI. V lost 2 bases and J lost 6, with 17 bases in between. CDR3 sequence: CASSPLPTPRGNEQFF. The CDR3 DNA follows: TGTGCCAGCTCACCATTGCCGACTCCAAGGGGCAATGAGCAGTTCTTC.

This sequence joins TRBV3-1 (or the pseudogene TRBV3-2) and TRBJ2-3; the match to TRBD1 covers 8 bases. CDR1 and CDR2 (germline): LGHDT, YNNKEL (reference sequence). The V segment lost 4 bases and the J segment 2 bases; nucleotides outside the gene matches: 11. CDR3 size: 17 residues. CDR3 coding DNA: TGTGCCAGCAGCCGCCCTGGGACAGGAATCCTCACAGATACGCAGTATTTT. It codes for CASSRPGTGILTDTQYF.

The chain uses TRBV10-3 and TRBJ2-3; D might be TRBD2 (6 bases). This CDR3 is 15 amino acids long. Deletions cut 10 bases from V and 2 bases from J, with 19 bases between. The germline V gene encodes CDR1 ENHRY and CDR2 SYGVKD. CDR3 coding DNA: TGTGCCACCCGCCGGGGGATGAAAGACACAGATACGCAGTATTTT. It is translated as CATRRGMKDTDTQYF.

V and J are TRBV4-1 and TRBJ2-3; 8 nucleotides agree with TRBD1. Germline V CDR1 and CDR2: MGHRA, YSYEKL. J was trimmed by 5 bases and V by 1 base; bases with no gene match: 2. CDR3 length: 14 residues. The CDR3 spells CASSQGTGRDTQYF. Written as DNA, the CDR3 is TGCGCCAGCAGCCAAGGGACAGGGAGAGATACGCAGTATTTT.

This clone was counted once. The V call is TRBV24-1, the J call TRBJ2-3; a possible D gene is TRBD2 (6 bases). Trimming removed 0 bases at V and 3 bases at J, with 12 bases between. Per the germline V gene, CDR1 is KGHDR and CDR2 is SFDVKD. The CDR3 runs to 16 residues. The CDR3 loop is CATSDLHVGGTDTQYF. The CDR3 nucleotides read TGTGCCACCAGTGATTTGCACGTTGGGGGGACAGATACGCAGTATTTT.